This is a list of T cell receptor beta chains from one sample in a study of cytomegalovirus exposure and HLA in healthy donors. Method: immunoSEQ multiplex PCR; TCRdb's copy keeps in-frame clones and lacks some. The data hold over 110,000 clones, with roughly 76% observed a single time. Sequencing input: PBMCs. The receptors derive from a woman in her thirties or forties in good health and CMV-seronegative. Both conserved end residues are part of each CDR3. Fields, in order: D gene, J gene, V gene, clone size, CDR3 DNA, CDR3 protein. A D gene is named only where the DNA matches it firmly. Where a row states a size, it is once, few, many or the class of an expanded clone; other rows omit it.

>.|TRBJ2-2|TRBV2|.
TGTGCCAGCAGCCAGAGGCGCCTCGACACCGGGGAGCTGTTTTTT
CASSQRRLDTGELFF
>TRBD1|TRBJ1-1|TRBV2|.
TGTGCCAGCAGTGACGACAGGGGTGAAGCTTTCTTT
CASSDDRGEAFF
>.|TRBJ2-1|TRBV4-1|.
TGCGCCAGCAGCCAAGATGGGGCCAACTTACGATACAATGAGCAGTTCTTC
CASSQDGANLRYNEQFF
>TRBD2|TRBJ2-2|TRBV11-2|.
TGTGCCAGCAGCTTAGGCCTCGGGACTAGCGGGATCACCGGGGAGCTGTTTTTT
CASSLGLGTSGITGELFF
>TRBD1|TRBJ1-4|TRBV28|.
TGTGCCAGCAGTTCCTCCGGGACAGGGAGAGAAAAACTGTTTTTT
CASSSSGTGREKLFF
>TRBD1|TRBJ1-5|TRBV2|.
TGTGCCAGCAGTGAGGACAGGGTAAGAGGGCAGCCCCAGCATTTT
CASSEDRVRGQPQHF
>.|TRBJ1-1|TRBV9|.
TGTGCCAGCAGCCCCTTGGGAGGGCTTGATGCTTTCTTT
CASSPLGGLDAFF
>.|TRBJ1-4|TRBV28|.
TGTGCCAGCAGTTTACCCGAAGGGGGAGTATCCGAAAAACTGTTTTTT
CASSLPEGGVSEKLFF
>TRBD1|TRBJ1-1|TRBV9|few
TGTGCCAGCAGCGTCAGACAGGGAGGCACTGAAGCTTTCTTT
CASSVRQGGTEAFF
>.|TRBJ1-1|TRBV10-3|.
TGTGCCATCTCAGAACGAGGGGGGAACACTGAAGCTTTCTTT
CAISERGGNTEAFF
>.|TRBJ1-2|TRBV2|.
TGTGCCAGCAGAGGAGGACAGATCTATGGCTACACCTTC
CASRGGQIYGYTF
>.|TRBJ1-1|TRBV5-1|.
TGCGCCAGCAGCTTGGATGGGGGGAAGAACACTGAAGCTTTCTTT
CASSLDGGKNTEAFF
>TRBD2|TRBJ2-5|TRBV6-6|.
TGTGCCAGCAGTTATGAGCGGGGGCGTTTTAAAGAGACCCAGTACTTC
CASSYERGRFKETQYF
>TRBD2|TRBJ2-5|TRBV9|.
TGTGCCAGCAGTGCACTAGCGGGGGGGCGAGAGACCCAGTACTTC
CASSALAGGRETQYF
>TRBD2|TRBJ2-3|TRBV2|.
TGTGCCAGCTTAGCTAGCGGGCTATCCACAGATACGCAGTATTTT
CASLASGLSTDTQYF
>TRBD2|TRBJ2-1|TRBV29-1|.
TGCAGCGTTGAGGGGACTAGCGGGGCAGAGCAGTTCTTC
CSVEGTSGAEQFF
>TRBD1|TRBJ2-7|TRBV5-4|.
TGTGCCAGCAGCAGGATCGGACAGGGGCAGTACGAGCAGTACTTC
CASSRIGQGQYEQYF
>TRBD2|TRBJ2-5|TRBV5-1|.
TGCGCCAGCAGCTTCGGGGGGGGAGAGACCCAGTACTTC
CASSFGGGETQYF
>TRBD1|TRBJ1-6|TRBV27|.
TGTGCCAGCACCTCAGGGACACAGGGGAATTCACCCCTCCACTTT
CASTSGTQGNSPLHF
>TRBD1|TRBJ1-3|TRBV6-1|.
TGTGCCAGCAGGTCGGACAGGGCGATTGGGAACACCATATATTTT
CASRSDRAIGNTIYF
>TRBD2|TRBJ2-7|TRBV6-5|.
TGTGCCAGCAGACCCCCGACTAGCTCCGACGAGCAGTACTTC
CASRPPTSSDEQYF
>TRBD1|TRBJ2-3|TRBV14|.
TGTGCCAGCAGCCGAGGGACAGAGATCACAGATACGCAGTATTTT
CASSRGTEITDTQYF
>.|TRBJ1-4|TRBV4-1|.
TGCGCCAGCAGCCAAGAGGGTCAGGGAACTGAAAAACTGTTTTTT
CASSQEGQGTEKLFF
>.|TRBJ2-6|TRBV5-4|.
TGTGCCAGCAGCTTCGGGGGGCGAAGCTCTGGGGCCAACGTCCTGACTTTC
CASSFGGRSSGANVLTF
>TRBD1|TRBJ1-2|TRBV5-5|.
TGTGCCAGCAGCCCCTGGACAGGGGCAAGTGGCTACACCTTC
CASSPWTGASGYTF
>TRBD1|TRBJ2-2|TRBV14|.
TGTGCCAGCAGCCAACCCATTACGGGACAGCCCACCGGGGAGCTGTTTTTT
CASSQPITGQPTGELFF
>.|TRBJ2-1|TRBV13|once
TGTGCCAGCAGCCACTGGACTGGGAATACTTACAATGAGCAGTTCTTC
CASSHWTGNTYNEQFF
>.|TRBJ1-2|TRBV7-2|.
TGTGCCAGCAAGGCAGCGATCTATGGCTACACCTTC
CASKAAIYGYTF
>.|TRBJ1-2|TRBV6-5|.
TGTGCCAGCAGTTACTCGTTCGGGGGGTTCGACTATGGCTACACCTTC
CASSYSFGGFDYGYTF